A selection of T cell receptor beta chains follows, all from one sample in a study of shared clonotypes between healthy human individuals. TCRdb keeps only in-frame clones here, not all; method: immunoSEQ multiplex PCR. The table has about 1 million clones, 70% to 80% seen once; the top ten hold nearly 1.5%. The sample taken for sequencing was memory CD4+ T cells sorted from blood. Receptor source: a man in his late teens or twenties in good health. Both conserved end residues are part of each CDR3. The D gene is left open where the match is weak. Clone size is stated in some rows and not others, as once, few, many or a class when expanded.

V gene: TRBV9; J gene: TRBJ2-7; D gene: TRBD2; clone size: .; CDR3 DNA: TGTGCCAGCAGCGTAGGGGTAGCGGGGAGCTCCTACGAGCAGTACTTC; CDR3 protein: CASSVGVAGSSYEQYF
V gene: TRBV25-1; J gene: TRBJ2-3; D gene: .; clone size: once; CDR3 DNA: TGTGCCAGCAGTGCCCAGAACAGGGTTGGTACGCAGTATTTT; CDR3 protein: CASSAQNRVGTQYF
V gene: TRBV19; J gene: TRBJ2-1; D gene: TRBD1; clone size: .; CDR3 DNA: TGTGCCAGTAGTATCACCGGGACAGGGGGCCCTAGGGAGTTCTTC; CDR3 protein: CASSITGTGGPREFF
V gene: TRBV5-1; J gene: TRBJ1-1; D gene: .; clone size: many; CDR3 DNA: TGCGCCAGCAGCTCGACGGGGTTGAACACTGAAGCTTTCTTT; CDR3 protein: CASSSTGLNTEAFF
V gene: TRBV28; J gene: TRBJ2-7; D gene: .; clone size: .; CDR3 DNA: TGTGCCAGCAGTTCTCTTGGGTCCTACGAGCAGTACTTC; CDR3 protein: CASSSLGSYEQYF
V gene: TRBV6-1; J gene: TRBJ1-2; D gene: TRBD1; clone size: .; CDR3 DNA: TGTGCCACCGGGGACAGTTCTTACTATGGCTACACCTTC; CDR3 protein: CATGDSSYYGYTF
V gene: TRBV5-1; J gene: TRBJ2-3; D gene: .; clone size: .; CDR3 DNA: TGCGCCAGCAGCTTGCTGCCAGGGCTCACAGATACGCAGTATTTT; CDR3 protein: CASSLLPGLTDTQYF
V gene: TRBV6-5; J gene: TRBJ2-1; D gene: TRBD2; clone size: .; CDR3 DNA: TGTGCCAGCAGTTCCAGGACTAGCGGGAGGGGCAATGAGCAGTTCTTC; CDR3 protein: CASSSRTSGRGNEQFF
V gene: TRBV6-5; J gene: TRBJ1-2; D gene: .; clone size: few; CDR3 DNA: TGTGCCAGCCGGAGTAACTATGGCTACACCTTC; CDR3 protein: CASRSNYGYTF
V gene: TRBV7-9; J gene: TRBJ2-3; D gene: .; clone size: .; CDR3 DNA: TGTGCCAGCAGCCAAAGGGCTAGCGAGGCAGATACGCAGTATTTT; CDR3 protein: CASSQRASEADTQYF
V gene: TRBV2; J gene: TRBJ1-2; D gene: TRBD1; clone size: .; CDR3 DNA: TGTGCCAGCAGTGAATCCCGGGACAGCCGTAGGACCTTC; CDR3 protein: CASSESRDSRRTF
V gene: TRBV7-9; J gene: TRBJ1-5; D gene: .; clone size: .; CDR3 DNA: TGTGCCAGCAGCTTAGCATTGGGGAATAGCAATCAGCCCCAGCATTTT; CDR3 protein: CASSLALGNSNQPQHF
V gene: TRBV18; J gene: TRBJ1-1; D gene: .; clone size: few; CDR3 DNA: TGTGCCAGCTCTCAGCAAGTAAACACTGAAGCTTTCTTT; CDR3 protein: CASSQQVNTEAFF
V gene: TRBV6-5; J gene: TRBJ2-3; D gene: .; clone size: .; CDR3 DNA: TGTGCCAGCAGTTACTCAGGGATCACAGATACGCAGTATTTT; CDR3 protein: CASSYSGITDTQYF
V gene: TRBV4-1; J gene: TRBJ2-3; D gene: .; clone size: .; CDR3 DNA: TGCGCCAGCAGCCAAGATGGTGCCAGGGTGAGCACAGATACGCAGTATTTT; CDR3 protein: CASSQDGARVSTDTQYF
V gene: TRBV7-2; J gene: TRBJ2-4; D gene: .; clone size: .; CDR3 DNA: TGTGCCAGCAGCCGGGAATCGAAAAACATTCAGTACTTC; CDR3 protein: CASSRESKNIQYF
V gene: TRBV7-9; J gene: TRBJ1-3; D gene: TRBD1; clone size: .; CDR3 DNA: TGTGCCAGCACCTACAGGGGCGAGGTATCCGGAAACACCATATATTTT; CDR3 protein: CASTYRGEVSGNTIYF
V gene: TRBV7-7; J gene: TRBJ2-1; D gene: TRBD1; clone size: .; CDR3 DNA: TGTGCTAGCATCCCTCGGACAGGTACATCCTACAATGAGCAGTTCTTC; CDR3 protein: CASIPRTGTSYNEQFF
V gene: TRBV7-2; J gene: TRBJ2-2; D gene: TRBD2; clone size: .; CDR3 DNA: TGTGCCAGCAGCGCGAGCGGGAGGGCCGACACCGGGGAGCTGTTTTTT; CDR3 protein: CASSASGRADTGELFF
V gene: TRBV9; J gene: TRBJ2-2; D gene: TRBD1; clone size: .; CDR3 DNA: TGTGCCAGCAGCGTAGCCGGGCAGGGGGCGGTTGGAATAGGCGGGGAGCTGTTTTTT; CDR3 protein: CASSVAGQGAVGIGGELFF
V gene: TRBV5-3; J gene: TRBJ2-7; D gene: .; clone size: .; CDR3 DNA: TGTGCCAGAAGCGTCGGGACGCGCCATCTTCGACTCTACGAGCAGTACTTC; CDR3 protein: CARSVGTRHLRLYEQYF
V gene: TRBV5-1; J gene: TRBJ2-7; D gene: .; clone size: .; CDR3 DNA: TGCGCCAGCAGCTTGGTAGCCGGGGTAAACGAGCAGTACTTC; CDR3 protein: CASSLVAGVNEQYF
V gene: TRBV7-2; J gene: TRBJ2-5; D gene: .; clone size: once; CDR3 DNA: TGTGCCAGCAGCTTAGGAGTGGGGGGTGGGGCCCAGTACTTC; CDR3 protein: CASSLGVGGGAQYF
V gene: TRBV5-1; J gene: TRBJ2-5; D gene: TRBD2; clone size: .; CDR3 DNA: TGCGCCAGCAGCTGGGGGGGGTCCCAAGAGACCCAGTACTTC; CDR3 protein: CASSWGGSQETQYF
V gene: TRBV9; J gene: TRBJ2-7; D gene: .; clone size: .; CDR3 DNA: TGTGCCAGCAGCGTAGGAGCAGGGCGACTCGACGAGCAGTACTTC; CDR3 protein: CASSVGAGRLDEQYF
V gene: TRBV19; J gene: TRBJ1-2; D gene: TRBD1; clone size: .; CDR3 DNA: TGTGCCAGTAGTGTAGACAGGGTAAATGGCTACACCTTC; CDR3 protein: CASSVDRVNGYTF
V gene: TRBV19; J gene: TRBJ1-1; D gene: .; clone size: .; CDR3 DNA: TGTGCCAGTAGTAAACAGGTGAACACTGAAGCTTTCTTT; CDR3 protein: CASSKQVNTEAFF
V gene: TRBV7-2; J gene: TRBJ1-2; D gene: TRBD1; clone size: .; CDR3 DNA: TGTGCCAGCAGCTTAGAGGGACAGGGGGCTAGTGGCTACACCTTC; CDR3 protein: CASSLEGQGASGYTF
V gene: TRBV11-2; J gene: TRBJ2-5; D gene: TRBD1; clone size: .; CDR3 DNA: TGTGCCAGCAGCCCCCAAGGTGGGCAGGGGGCGCTCGGGACCCAGTACTTC; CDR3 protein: CASSPQGGQGALGTQYF
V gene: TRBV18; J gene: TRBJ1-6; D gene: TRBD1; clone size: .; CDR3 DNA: TGTGCCAGCTCACAACAGGGGCCACCGAATTCACCCCTCCACTTT; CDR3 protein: CASSQQGPPNSPLHF
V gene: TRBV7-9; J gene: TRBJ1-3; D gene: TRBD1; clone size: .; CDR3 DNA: TGTGCCAGCAGTAAGACAGGGGCTGGAAACACCATATATTTT; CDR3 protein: CASSKTGAGNTIYF
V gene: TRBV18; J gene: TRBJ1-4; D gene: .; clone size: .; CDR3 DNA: TGTGCCAGCTCAAGGGAATCGGGTGAAAAACTGTTTTTT; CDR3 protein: CASSRESGEKLFF
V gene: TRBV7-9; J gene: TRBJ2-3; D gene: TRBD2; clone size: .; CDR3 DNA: TGTGCCAGCAGCCAGATCCGGTTAGCGGGGCGCGGGGTGGATACGCAGTATTTT; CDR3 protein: CASSQIRLAGRGVDTQYF
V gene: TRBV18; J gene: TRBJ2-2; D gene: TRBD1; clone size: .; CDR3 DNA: TGTGCCAGCTCACCACCACAGGGGGATGTCACCGGGGAGCTGTTTTTT; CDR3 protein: CASSPPQGDVTGELFF
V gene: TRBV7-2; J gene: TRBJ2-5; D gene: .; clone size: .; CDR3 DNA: TGTGCCAGTTCAACAACAGGGCGGCATGGGGAGACCCAGTACTTC; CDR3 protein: CASSTTGRHGETQYF
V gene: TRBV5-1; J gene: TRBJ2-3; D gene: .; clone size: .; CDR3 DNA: TGCGCCAGCAGCTCCCAAGAGCCTAGCACAGATACGCAGTATTTT; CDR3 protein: CASSSQEPSTDTQYF
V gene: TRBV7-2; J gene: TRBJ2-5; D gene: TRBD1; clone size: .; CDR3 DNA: TGTGCCAGCAGCTTCCAGACAGGGCAGCGGGAGACCCAGTACTTC; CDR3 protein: CASSFQTGQRETQYF
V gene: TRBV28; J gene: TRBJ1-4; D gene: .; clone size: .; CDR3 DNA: TGTGCCAGCTCCGACTCCGGAGCTTCTAATGAAAAACTGTTTTTT; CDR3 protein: CASSDSGASNEKLFF
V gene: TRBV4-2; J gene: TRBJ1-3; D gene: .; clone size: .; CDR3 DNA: TGTGCCAGCAGCCAGGAAGACAGTCTGCGGAACACCATATATTTT; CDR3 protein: CASSQEDSLRNTIYF
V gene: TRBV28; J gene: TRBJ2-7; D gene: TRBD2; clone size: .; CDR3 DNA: TGTGCCAGCAGCACCCGGGGGGGGATTGGCGAGCAGTACTTC; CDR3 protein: CASSTRGGIGEQYF
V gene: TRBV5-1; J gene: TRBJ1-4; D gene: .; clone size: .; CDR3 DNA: TGCGCCAGCAGCTTGGCTGGGACGGAGGAAAAACTGTTTTTT; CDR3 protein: CASSLAGTEEKLFF
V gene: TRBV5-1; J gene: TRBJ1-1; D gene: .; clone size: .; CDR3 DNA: TGCGCCAGCACCCCGGGGGGGACGAACACTGAAGCTTTCTTT; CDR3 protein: CASTPGGTNTEAFF
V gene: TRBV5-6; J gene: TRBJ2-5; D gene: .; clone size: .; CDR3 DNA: TGTGCCAGCAGCTTTCCGACGGGCCAAGAGACCCAGTACTTC; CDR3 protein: CASSFPTGQETQYF
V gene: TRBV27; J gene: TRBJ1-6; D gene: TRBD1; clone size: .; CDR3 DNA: TGTGCCAGCATGACAGGGCCGAATTCACCCCTCCACTTT; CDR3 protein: CASMTGPNSPLHF
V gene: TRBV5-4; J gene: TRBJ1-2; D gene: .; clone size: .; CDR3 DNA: TGTGCCAGCAGCTTGGGGCAGGGGAACTATGGCTACACCTTC; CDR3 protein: CASSLGQGNYGYTF
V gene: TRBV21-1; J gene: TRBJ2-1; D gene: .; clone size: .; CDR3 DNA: TGTGCCAGCAGCAAAAGGGGGACTAGGGAACGGCAGTTCTTC; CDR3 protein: CASSKRGTRERQFF
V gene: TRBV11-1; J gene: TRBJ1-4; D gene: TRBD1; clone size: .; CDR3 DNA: TGTGCCAGCAGCTCTTCAGGGGGCAGCGAAAAACTGTTTTTT; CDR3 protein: CASSSSGGSEKLFF
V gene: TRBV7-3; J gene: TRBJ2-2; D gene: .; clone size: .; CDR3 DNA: TGTGCCAGCAGCTTAACAGGGGGCACCGGGGAGCTGTTTTTT; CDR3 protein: CASSLTGGTGELFF
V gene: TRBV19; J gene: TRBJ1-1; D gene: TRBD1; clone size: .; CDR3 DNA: TGTGCCAGTCGGGACAGTGAAGCTTTCTTT; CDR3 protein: CASRDSEAFF
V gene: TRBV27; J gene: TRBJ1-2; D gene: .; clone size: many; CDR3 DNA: TGTGCCAGCAGTTTTGGGGGCCTAAACTATGGCTACACCTTC; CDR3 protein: CASSFGGLNYGYTF
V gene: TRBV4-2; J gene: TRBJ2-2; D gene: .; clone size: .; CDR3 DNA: TGTGCCAGCAGACTTAACACCGGGGAGCTGTTTTTT; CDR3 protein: CASRLNTGELFF
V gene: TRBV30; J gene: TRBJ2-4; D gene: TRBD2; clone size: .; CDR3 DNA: TGTGCCTGGAGTATCGGCGGGAGTCCAGGGAACATTCAGTACTTC; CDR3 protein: CAWSIGGSPGNIQYF
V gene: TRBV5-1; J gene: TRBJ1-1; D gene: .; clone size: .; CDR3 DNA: TGCGCCAGCAGCTTGGGGGCCGGGACTGAAGCTTTCTTT; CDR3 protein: CASSLGAGTEAFF
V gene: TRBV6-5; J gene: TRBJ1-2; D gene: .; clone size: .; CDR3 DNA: TGTGCCAGCAGTTACCACGACAGGAGCTATGGCTACACCTTC; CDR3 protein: CASSYHDRSYGYTF